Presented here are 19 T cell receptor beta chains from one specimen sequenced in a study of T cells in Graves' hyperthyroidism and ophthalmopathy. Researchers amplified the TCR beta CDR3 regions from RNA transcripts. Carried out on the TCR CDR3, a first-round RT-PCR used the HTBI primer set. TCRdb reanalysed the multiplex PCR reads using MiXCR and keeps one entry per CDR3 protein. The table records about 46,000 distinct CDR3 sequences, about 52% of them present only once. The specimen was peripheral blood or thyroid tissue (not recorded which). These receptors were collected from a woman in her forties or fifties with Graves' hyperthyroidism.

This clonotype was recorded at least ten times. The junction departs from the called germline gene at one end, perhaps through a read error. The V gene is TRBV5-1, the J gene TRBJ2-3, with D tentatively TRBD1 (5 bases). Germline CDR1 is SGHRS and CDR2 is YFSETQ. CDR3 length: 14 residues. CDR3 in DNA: TGCGCCAGCAGCGTCAGGGTCCTGACAGATACGCATTATTTT. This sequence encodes CASSVRVLTDTHYF.

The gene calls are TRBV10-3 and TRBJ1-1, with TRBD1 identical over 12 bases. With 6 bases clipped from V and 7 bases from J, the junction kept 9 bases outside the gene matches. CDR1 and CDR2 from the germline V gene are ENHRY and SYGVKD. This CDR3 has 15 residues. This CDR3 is CAISTGQGAEVEAFF. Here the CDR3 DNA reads TGTGCCATCAGCACGGGACAGGGGGCCGAGGTTGAAGCTTTCTTT.

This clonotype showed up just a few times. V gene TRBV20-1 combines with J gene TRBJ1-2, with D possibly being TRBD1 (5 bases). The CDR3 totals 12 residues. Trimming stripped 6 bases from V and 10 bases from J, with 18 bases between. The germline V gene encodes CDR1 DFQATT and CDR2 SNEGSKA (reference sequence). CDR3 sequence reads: CSAKQVTNDYTF. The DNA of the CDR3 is TGCAGTGCAAAACAGGTTACCAATGACTACACCTTC.

The CDR3 here is CASSPGTDHNQPQHF. As DNA, the CDR3 is TGTGCCAGCAGTCCCGGGACAGACCACAATCAGCCCCAGCATTTT. The rearrangement links TRBV7-8 to TRBJ1-5; 7 positions agree with TRBD1. The junction had 8 bases not matched to a gene; V was cut back by 6 bases and J by 3 bases. There are 15 residues in the CDR3. The V gene's germline CDR1 is SGHVS and CDR2 FQNEAQ.

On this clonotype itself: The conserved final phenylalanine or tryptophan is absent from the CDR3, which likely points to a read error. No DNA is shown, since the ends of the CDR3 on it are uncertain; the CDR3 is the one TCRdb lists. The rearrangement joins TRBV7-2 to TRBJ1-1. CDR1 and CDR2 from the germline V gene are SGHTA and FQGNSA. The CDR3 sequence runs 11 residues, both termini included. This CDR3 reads CASSLAGQLNY.

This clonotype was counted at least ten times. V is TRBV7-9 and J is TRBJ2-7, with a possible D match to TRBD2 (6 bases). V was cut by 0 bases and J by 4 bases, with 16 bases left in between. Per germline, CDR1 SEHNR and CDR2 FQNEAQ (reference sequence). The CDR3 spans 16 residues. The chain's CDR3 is CASSLAWTTPRYEQYF. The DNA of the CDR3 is TGTGCCAGCAGCTTAGCGTGGACTACCCCTCGGTACGAGCAGTACTTC.

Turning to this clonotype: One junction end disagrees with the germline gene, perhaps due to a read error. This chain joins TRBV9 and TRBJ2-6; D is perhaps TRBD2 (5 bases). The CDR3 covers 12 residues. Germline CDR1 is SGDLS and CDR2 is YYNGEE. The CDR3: CASSAGDNVLTF. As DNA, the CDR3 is TGTGCCAGCAGCGCCGGGGACAACGTCCTGACTTTC.

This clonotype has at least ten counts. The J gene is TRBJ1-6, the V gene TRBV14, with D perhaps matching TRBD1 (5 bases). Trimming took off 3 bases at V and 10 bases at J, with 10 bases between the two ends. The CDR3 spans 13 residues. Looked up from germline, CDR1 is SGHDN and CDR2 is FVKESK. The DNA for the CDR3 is TGTGCCAGCAGCCACATTCCAGGGTCACCCCTCCACTTT. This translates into CASSHIPGSPLHF.

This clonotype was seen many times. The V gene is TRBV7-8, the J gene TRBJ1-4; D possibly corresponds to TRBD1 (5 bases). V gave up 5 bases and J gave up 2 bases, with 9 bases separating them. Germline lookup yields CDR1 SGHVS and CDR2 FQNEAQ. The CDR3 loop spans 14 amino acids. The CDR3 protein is CASSQTATNEKLFF. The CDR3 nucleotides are TGTGCCAGCAGCCAGACAGCGACTAATGAAAAACTGTTTTTT.

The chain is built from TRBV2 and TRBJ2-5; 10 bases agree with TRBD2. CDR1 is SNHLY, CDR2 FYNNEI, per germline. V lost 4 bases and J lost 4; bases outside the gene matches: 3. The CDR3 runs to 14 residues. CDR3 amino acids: CASSVRTSGETQYF. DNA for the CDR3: TGTGCCAGCAGTGTTCGGACTAGCGGAGAGACCCAGTACTTC. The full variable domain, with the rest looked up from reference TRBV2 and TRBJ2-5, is EPEVTQTPSHQVTQMGQEVILRCVPISNHLYFYWYRQILGQKVEFLVSFYNNEISEKSEIFDDQFSVERPDGSNFTLKIRSTKLEDSAMYFCASSVRTSGETQYFGPGTRLLVL.

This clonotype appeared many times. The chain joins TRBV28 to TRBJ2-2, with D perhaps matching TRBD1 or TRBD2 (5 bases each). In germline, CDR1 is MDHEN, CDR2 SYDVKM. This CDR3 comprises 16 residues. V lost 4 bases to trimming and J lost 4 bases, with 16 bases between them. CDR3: CASSSLWGISTGELFF. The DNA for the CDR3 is TGTGCCAGCAGTTCCCTTTGGGGGATCAGCACCGGGGAGCTGTTTTTT.

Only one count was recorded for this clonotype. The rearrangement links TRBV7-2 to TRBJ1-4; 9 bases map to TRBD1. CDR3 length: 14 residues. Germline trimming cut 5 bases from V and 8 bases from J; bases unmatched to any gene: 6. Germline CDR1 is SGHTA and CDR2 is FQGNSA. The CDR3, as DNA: TGTGCCAGCAGCCGCCGGGACAGGGAAGAAAAACTGTTTTTT. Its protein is CASSRRDREEKLFF.

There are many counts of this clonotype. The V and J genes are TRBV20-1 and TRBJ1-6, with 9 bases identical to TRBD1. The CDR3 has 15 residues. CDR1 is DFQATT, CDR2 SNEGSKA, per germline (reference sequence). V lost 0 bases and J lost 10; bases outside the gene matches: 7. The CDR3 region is CSARDVGQGSSPLHF. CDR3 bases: TGCAGTGCTAGAGATGTAGGACAGGGGAGCTCACCCCTCCACTTT.

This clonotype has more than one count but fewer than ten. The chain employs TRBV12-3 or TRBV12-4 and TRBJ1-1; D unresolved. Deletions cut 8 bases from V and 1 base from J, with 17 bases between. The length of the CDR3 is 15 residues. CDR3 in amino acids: CASSPTTWSNTEAFF. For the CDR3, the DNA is TGTGCCAGCTCACCTACCACTTGGTCGAACACTGAAGCTTTCTTT.

The CDR3 is CASSPFTGGEQYF. The DNA for the CDR3 is TGTGCCAGCAGCCCGTTCACAGGGGGCGAGCAGTACTTC. The chain has TRBV5-4 and TRBJ2-7; TRBD1 agrees at 8 bases. Unmatched junction bases numbered 6, after V lost 4 bases and J lost 6 bases. Germline V CDR1 and CDR2: SGHNT, YYREEE (reference sequence). This CDR3 comprises 13 residues.

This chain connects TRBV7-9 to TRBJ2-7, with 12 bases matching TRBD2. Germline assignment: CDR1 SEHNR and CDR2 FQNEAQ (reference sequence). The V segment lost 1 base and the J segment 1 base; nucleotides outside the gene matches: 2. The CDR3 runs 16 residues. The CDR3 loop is CASSLVTSGRSYEQYF. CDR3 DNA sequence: TGTGCCAGCAGCTTAGTCACTAGCGGGAGGTCCTACGAGCAGTACTTC.

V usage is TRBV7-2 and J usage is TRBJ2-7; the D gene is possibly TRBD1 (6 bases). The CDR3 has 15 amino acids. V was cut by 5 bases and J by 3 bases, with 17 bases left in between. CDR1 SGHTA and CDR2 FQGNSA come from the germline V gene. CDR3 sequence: CASSRTEGSRYEQYF. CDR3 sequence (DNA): TGTGCCAGCAGCCGGACAGAGGGGAGCCGCTACGAGCAGTACTTC.

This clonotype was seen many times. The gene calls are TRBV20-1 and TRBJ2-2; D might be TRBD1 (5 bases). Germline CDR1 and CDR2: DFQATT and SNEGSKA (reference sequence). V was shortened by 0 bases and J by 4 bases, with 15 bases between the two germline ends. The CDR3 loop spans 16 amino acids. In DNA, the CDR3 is TGCAGTGCTAGAGATCGATCCCAGGGTGGCACCGGGGAGCTGTTTTTT. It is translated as CSARDRSQGGTGELFF.

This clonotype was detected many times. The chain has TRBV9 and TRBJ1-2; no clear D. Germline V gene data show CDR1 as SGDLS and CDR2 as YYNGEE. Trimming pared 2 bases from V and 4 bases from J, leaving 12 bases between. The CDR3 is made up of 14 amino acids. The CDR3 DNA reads TGTGCCAGCAGCGTTGAAGCAGTCGGCTATGGCTACACCTTC. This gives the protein CASSVEAVGYGYTF.